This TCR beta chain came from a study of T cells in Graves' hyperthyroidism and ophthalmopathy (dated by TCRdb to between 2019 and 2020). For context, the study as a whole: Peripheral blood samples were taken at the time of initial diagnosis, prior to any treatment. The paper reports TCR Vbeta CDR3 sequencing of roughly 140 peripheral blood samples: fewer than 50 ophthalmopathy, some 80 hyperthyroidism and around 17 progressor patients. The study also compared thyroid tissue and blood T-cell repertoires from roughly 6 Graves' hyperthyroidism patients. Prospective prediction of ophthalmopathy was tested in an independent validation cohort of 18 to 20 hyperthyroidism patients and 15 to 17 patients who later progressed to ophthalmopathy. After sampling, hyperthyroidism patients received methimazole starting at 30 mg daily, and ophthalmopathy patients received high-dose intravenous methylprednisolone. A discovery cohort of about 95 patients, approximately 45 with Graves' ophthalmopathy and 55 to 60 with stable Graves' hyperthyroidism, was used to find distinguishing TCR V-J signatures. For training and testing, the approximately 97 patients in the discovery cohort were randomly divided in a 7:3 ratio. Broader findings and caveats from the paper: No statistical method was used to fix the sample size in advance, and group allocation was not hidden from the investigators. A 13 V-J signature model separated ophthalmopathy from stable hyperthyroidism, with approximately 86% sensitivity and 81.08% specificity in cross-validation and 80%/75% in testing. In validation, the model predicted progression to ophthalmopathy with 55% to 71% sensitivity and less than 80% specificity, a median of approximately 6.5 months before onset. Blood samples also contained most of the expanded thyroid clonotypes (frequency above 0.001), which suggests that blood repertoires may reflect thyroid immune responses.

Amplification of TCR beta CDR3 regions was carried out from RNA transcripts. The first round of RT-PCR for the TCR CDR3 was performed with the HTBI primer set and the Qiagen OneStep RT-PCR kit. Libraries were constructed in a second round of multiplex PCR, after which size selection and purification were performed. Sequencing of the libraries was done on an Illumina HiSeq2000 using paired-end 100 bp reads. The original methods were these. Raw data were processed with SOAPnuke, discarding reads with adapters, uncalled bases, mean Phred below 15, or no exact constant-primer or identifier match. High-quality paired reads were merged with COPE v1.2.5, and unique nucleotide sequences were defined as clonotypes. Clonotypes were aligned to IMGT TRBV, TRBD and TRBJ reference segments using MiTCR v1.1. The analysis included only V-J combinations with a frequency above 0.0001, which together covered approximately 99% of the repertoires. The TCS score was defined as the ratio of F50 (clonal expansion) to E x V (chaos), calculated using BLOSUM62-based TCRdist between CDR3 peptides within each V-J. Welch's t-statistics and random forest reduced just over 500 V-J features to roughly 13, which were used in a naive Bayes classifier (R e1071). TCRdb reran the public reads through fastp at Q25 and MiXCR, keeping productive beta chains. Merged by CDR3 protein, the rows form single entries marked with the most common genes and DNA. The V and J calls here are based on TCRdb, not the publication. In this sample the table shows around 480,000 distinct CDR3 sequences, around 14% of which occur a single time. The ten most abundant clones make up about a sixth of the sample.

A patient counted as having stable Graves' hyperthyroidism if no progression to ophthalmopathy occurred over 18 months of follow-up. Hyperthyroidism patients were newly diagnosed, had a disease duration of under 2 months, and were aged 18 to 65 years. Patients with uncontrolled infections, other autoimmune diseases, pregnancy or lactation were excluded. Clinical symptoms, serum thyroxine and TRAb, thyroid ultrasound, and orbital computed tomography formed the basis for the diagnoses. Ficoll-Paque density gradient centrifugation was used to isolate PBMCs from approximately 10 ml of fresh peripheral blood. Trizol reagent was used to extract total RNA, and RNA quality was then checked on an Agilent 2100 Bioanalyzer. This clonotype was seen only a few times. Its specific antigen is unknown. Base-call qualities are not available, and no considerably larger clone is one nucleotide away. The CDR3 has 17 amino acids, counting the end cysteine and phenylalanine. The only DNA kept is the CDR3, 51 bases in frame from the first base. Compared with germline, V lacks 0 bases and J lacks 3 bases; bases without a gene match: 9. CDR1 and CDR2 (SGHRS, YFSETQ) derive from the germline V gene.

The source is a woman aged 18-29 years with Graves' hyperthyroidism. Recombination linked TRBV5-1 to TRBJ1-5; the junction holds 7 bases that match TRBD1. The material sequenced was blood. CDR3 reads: CASSLALQGQINQPQHF. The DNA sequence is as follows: TGCGCCAGCAGCTTGGCCCTTCAGGGACAGATCAATCAGCCCCAGCATTTT.